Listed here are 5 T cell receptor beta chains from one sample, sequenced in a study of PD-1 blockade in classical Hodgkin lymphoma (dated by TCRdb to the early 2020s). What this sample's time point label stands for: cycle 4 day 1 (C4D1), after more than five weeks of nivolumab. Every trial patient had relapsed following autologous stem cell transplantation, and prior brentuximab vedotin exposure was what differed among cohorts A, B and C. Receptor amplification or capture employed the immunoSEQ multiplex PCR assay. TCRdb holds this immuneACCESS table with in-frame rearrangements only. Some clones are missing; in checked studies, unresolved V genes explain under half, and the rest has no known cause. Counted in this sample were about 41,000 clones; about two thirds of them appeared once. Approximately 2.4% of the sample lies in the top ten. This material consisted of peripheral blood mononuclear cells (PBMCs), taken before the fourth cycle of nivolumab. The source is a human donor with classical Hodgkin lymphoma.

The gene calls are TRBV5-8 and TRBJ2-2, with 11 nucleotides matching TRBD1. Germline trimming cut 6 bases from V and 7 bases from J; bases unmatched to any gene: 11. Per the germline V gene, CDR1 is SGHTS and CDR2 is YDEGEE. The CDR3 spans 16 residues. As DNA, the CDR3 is TGTGCCAGCAAATATGGACAGGGGGCATTCATCGGGGAGCTGTTTTTT. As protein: CASKYGQGAFIGELFF.

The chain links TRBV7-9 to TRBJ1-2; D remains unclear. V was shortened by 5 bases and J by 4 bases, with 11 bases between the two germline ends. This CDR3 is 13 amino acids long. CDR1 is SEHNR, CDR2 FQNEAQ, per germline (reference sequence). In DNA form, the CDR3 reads TGTGCCAGCAGCCCTTGGAGCCGCTATGGCTACACCTTC. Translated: CASSPWSRYGYTF.

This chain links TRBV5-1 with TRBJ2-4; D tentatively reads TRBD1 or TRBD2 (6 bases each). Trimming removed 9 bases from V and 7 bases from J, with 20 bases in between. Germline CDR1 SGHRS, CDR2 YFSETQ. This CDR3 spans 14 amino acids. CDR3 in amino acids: CATPEGGARNIQYF. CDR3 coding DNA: TGCGCCACCCCCGAGGGGGGCGCGAGGAACATTCAGTACTTC.

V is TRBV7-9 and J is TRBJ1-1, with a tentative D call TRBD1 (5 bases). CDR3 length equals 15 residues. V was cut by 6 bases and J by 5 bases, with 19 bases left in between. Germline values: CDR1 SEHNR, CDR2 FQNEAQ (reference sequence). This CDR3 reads CASRGTGPFYTEAFF. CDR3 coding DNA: TGTGCCAGCAGGGGAACAGGCCCTTTTTATACTGAAGCTTTCTTT.

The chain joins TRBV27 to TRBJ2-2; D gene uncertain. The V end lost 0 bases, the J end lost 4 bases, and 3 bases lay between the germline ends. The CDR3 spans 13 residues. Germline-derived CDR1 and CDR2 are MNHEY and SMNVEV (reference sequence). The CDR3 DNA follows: TGTGCCAGCAGTTTATCCTCCACCGGGGAGCTGTTTTTT. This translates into CASSLSSTGELFF.